This T cell receptor beta chain was captured by sequencing in a study of blood T cell repertoires in COVID-19 (TCRdb year 2020). Some background on the complete study: Samples covering the acute and convalescent phases of COVID-19 were provided by collaborators in the United States, Italy and Spain. A freely available public database, intended as a resource for researchers studying the immune response to SARS-CoV-2, is where the repertoires were released. Where available, HLA class I and class II types were obtained from metadata supplied by the sample provider rather than from assay-based typing. The dataset comprised deeply sampled blood TCRbeta repertoires from subjects exposed to, actively infected with, or recovered from COVID-19. The material from the prospective study consisted of cDNA or gDNA derived from T cells, B-cell-depleted T cells, or PBMCs. The sample metadata nearly always contained a de-identified subject ID, COVID-19 status, age in years and sex. The samples were drawn from the first 160 participants of the ongoing ImmuneRACE study and from 950 to 1,500 subjects provided by 6 global collaborators. General conclusions and limits of the study: The quantity of clinical and demographic metadata differed by source and by participant and was supplied without curation.

One collaborating source in Seattle enrolled patients during active infection and followed them longitudinally through the course of disease. Collaborating institutions collected whole blood in K2EDTA tubes following their own protocols. For TCRbeta analysis, collaborators shipped samples in one of three forms: frozen whole blood, isolated PBMCs, or DNA extracted from either of those sample types. Trimming takes 4 bases off V and 0 bases off J; junction bases not matched to a gene: 5. CDR1 and CDR2 were assigned from the germline V gene (reference sequence) as LNHDA and SQIVND. CDR3 length: 15 amino acids, cysteine to phenylalanine. Only the CDR3 DNA is retained, 45 bases long and in frame from the first base. TCRbeta CDR3 regions were amplified from genomic DNA using the immunoSEQ Assay, a bias-controlled multiplex PCR. In the source study's methods: Within the assay, amplification of reference gene primers was used to estimate how many nucleated cells each sample contained. To quantify the absolute abundance of each unique TCRbeta CDR3 rearrangement, sequence reads were collapsed and filtered. For each sample, productive Simpson clonality was calculated by taking the square root of Simpson's diversity index across productive rearrangements. TCRdb limited this immuneACCESS table to in-frame rearrangements with V and J called. A share of clones is missing; checked studies link under half to unresolved V genes, and the rest is unexplained. The V and J calls and the clone size are those of that table, but D and trimming were determined from the DNA. This sample has more than 95,000 clones in its table, and around 83% of those were observed once. The top ten constitute roughly 3% of the sample.

Note on this clone: There is no known antigen for this receptor. Base qualities are not at hand, and no much larger clone is one base apart.

What was sequenced was peripheral blood. The chain uses TRBV19 and TRBJ1-1; 7 nucleotides in the junction match TRBD1. This clonotype originated in a woman over 75 with COVID-19, enrolled during active disease. CDR3 protein: CASSNPGTVNTEAFF. The nucleotide sequence is TGTGCCAGTAGTAACCCCGGGACAGTGAACACTGAAGCTTTCTTT.